These 24 T cell receptor beta chains were sequenced from one sample in a study of blood T cell repertoires in COVID-19. This table comes from immunoSEQ multiplex PCR, and its TCRdb copy is limited to in-frame clones, with some not included. In the table there are 250,000 to 400,000 clones, approximately 88% of which are singletons. The sequencing sample was made of peripheral blood. The receptor source for this set is a woman aged 30 to 39 with COVID-19, enrolled during active disease.

This rearrangement joins TRBV6-5 to TRBJ2-2; no clear D gene. The V gene lost 0 bases and the J gene lost 4 bases, with 6 bases spanning the gap. The CDR3 runs 14 residues. Looked up from germline, CDR1 is MNHEY and CDR2 is SVGAGI. This CDR3 reads CASSYSPSTGELFF. CDR3 in DNA: TGTGCCAGCAGTTACTCCCCCAGCACCGGGGAGCTGTTTTTT.

V is TRBV15 and J is TRBJ2-7; the match to TRBD1 covers 11 bases. The junction had 3 bases not matched to a gene; V was cut back by 1 base and J by 4 bases. Germline V gene data show CDR1 as LNHNV and CDR2 as YYDKDF (reference sequence). The CDR3 is 15 residues long. CDR3 DNA sequence: TGTGCCACCAGCAGAGGGACAGGGGGCTGGTACGAGCAGTACTTC. As protein: CATSRGTGGWYEQYF.

This chain connects TRBV7-9 to TRBJ1-1, with 9 bases lining up with TRBD1. This CDR3 comprises 14 residues. Unmatched junction bases numbered 6, after V lost 5 bases and J lost 5 bases. The germline gives CDR1 SEHNR, CDR2 FQNEAQ (reference sequence). The CDR3 DNA sequence: TGTGCCAGCAGCACATACAGGGGGCGAACTGAAGCTTTCTTT. This gives the protein CASSTYRGRTEAFF.

The chain uses TRBV3-1 (or the pseudogene TRBV3-2) and TRBJ1-3; TRBD1 is a possible D gene (6 bases). This CDR3 contains 15 residues. The germline V gene has CDR1 LGHDT and CDR2 YNNKEL (reference sequence). Between the trimmed V and J ends, which lost 4 bases and 4 bases, there was a span of 14 bases. CDR3 residues: CASSLRQVRGNTIYF. The CDR3 nucleotides are TGTGCCAGCAGCCTCAGACAGGTCCGAGGAAACACCATATATTTT.

Concerning this clone: At the DNA level, this CDR3 is encoded by other sequences in the same sample as well. In DNA, the CDR3 is TGTGCCAGCAGTTTAGGCAGGGCCTACGAGCAGTACTTC. Its protein is CASSLGRAYEQYF. V usage is TRBV27 and J usage is TRBJ2-7; weak D call: TRBD1 (5 bases). CDR3 length: 13 amino acids. The germline V gene has CDR1 MNHEY and CDR2 SMNVEV (reference sequence). The V end was cut by 2 bases, the J end by 2 bases, with 7 bases between.

J is TRBJ1-5 and V is TRBV5-6; 7 nucleotides agree with TRBD1. Trimming at V came to 3 bases and at J to 7 bases, leaving 7 bases not matched to a gene. This CDR3 is 14 amino acids long. Germline-derived CDR1 and CDR2 are SGHDT and YYEEEE. CDR3 protein: CASSWRGLGQPQHF. The CDR3 DNA follows: TGTGCCAGCAGCTGGAGGGGGCTGGGGCAGCCCCAGCATTTT.

This clone showed up just a few times. The genes are TRBV30 and TRBJ1-6; the D gene is possibly TRBD1 (6 bases). The length of the CDR3 is 13 residues. Deletions cut 4 bases from V and 6 bases from J, with 10 bases between. Germline V gene lookup returns CDR1 GTSNPN and CDR2 SVGIG (reference sequence). The CDR3 is CAWTGVVNSPLHF. CDR3 nucleotide sequence: TGTGCCTGGACAGGGGTGGTTAATTCACCCCTCCACTTT.

The rearrangement links TRBV19 to TRBJ2-2, with 7 positions matching TRBD2. Germline trimming cut 6 bases from V and 6 bases from J; bases unmatched to any gene: 7. The germline V gene has CDR1 LNHDA and CDR2 SQIVND (reference sequence). This CDR3 has 14 amino acids. The CDR3 DNA is TGTGCCAGTAGCCAAGCGGGGTACCCCGGGGAGCTGTTTTTT. Translating gives CASSQAGYPGELFF.

CDR3 bases: TGTGCCAGCAGCGAGGGCGCAAAGCTCGTGAACACTGAAGCTTTCTTT. Translating it yields CASSEGAKLVNTEAFF. The chain carries TRBV5-4 and TRBJ1-1, with D hard to call. The CDR3 contains 16 residues. The germline V gene encodes CDR1 SGHNT and CDR2 YYREEE (reference sequence). Trimming shortened V by 4 bases and J by 0 bases, and 16 bases separated the two germline ends.

This sequence joins TRBV27 and TRBJ1-1, with 8 bases matching TRBD1. V gave up 5 bases and J gave up 4 bases; unmatched junction bases: 6. Germline V gives CDR1 MNHEY, CDR2 SMNVEV (reference sequence). The CDR3 is 14 amino acids. CDR3 in DNA: TGTGCCAGCAGTCTACAGGGGGTCGCCACTGAAGCTTTCTTT. It codes for CASSLQGVATEAFF.

This chain connects TRBV9 to TRBJ2-2; D is undetermined. Germline V gene sequence: CDR1 SGDLS, CDR2 YYNGEE. The CDR3 sequence is 14 residues long. The germline V and J ends were trimmed by 4 bases and 2 bases, with 9 bases remaining between them. The CDR3 protein is CASSISPNTGELFF. The DNA of the CDR3 is TGTGCCAGCAGCATTAGCCCCAACACCGGGGAGCTGTTTTTT.

This chain connects TRBV5-4 to TRBJ2-7; TRBD1 might be the D (6 bases). The CDR3 contains 16 residues. Germline loops: CDR1 SGHNT, CDR2 YYREEE (reference sequence). V was trimmed by 0 bases and J by 0 bases, leaving 13 bases between them. CDR3: CASSLVLGASSYEQYV. The DNA for the CDR3 is TGTGCCAGCAGCTTGGTCCTGGGGGCGAGCTCCTACGAGCAGTACGTC.

This clone was counted a single time. V gene TRBV5-1 combines with J gene TRBJ2-5, with 10 positions matching TRBD2. V lost 4 bases to trimming and J lost 7 bases; unmatched junction nucleotides: 13. This CDR3 has 16 amino acids. The germline gives CDR1 SGHRS, CDR2 YFSETQ. CDR3 protein: CASSPYLAGASGTQYF. CDR3 bases: TGCGCCAGCAGCCCTTACCTAGCGGGGGCCTCAGGGACCCAGTACTTC.

This sequence joins TRBV7-8 and TRBJ2-5, with D tentatively TRBD1 or TRBD2 (5 bases each). Trimming shortened V by 5 bases and J by 3 bases, and 10 bases separated the two germline ends. The CDR3 sequence is 13 residues long. Looked up from germline, CDR1 is SGHVS and CDR2 is FQNEAQ. CDR3 in DNA: TGTGCCAGCAGCCGGGGCCAGGAAGAGACCCAGTACTTC. Translated: CASSRGQEETQYF.

This clone was found once. The V call is TRBV11-2, the J call TRBJ2-7; D may be TRBD1 (6 bases). Trimming removed 6 bases from V and 1 base from J, with 13 bases in between. The CDR3 length is 14 residues. The germline CDR1 and CDR2 sequences are SGHAT and FQNNGV. The CDR3 protein is CASRTQGISYEQYF. The CDR3 DNA reads as TGTGCCAGCAGAACCCAGGGGATTTCCTACGAGCAGTACTTC.

The gene calls are TRBV5-6 and TRBJ2-7; D possibly corresponds to TRBD1 (6 bases). Between the trimmed V and J ends, which lost 0 bases and 3 bases, there was a span of 7 bases. Germline values: CDR1 SGHDT, CDR2 YYEEEE. The CDR3 covers 13 residues. The DNA of the CDR3 is TGTGCCAGCAGCTTGGTACAGGGCTACGAGCAGTACGTC. Its translation: CASSLVQGYEQYV.

The chain employs TRBV5-6 and TRBJ1-4, with no clear D. V was trimmed by 2 bases and J by 5 bases, leaving 4 bases between them. The CDR3 is made up of 12 amino acids. Per the germline V gene, CDR1 is SGHDT and CDR2 is YYEEEE. DNA for the CDR3: TGTGCCAGCAGCTTCGAGAATGAAAAACTGTTTTTT. Residues: CASSFENEKLFF.

The chain uses TRBV12-5 and TRBJ1-2; D uncertain. The CDR3 runs to 14 residues. Per the germline V gene, CDR1 is LGHNT and CDR2 is FRNRAP. The ends were cut back, 1 base at V and 4 bases at J, with 10 bases in the middle. In nucleotides, the CDR3 is TGTGCTAGTGGTTTGGATCCGGGAACCTATGGCTACACCTTC. Protein: CASGLDPGTYGYTF.

The chain combines TRBV2 with TRBJ1-1; perhaps TRBD1 as D (5 bases). V gave up 7 bases and J gave up 0 bases, with 9 bases separating them. CDR3 length equals 13 residues. The germline V gene has CDR1 SNHLY and CDR2 FYNNEI. CDR3 sequence reads: CASMGQMNTEAFF. The CDR3, as DNA: TGTGCCAGCATGGGGCAGATGAACACTGAAGCTTTCTTT. The whole variable domain, remainder taken from reference TRBV2 and TRBJ1-1, is EPEVTQTPSHQVTQMGQEVILRCVPISNHLYFYWYRQILGQKVEFLVSFYNNEISEKSEIFDDQFSVERPDGSNFTLKIRSTKLEDSAMYFCASMGQMNTEAFFGQGTRLTVV.

The chain couples TRBV6-2 or TRBV6-3 to TRBJ2-1, with unresolved D. Germline V lookup: CDR1 MNHEY, CDR2 SVGEGT. Trimming shortened V by 0 bases and J by 6 bases, and 9 bases separated the two germline ends. The CDR3 covers 14 residues. The CDR3: CASSYSNLVNEQFF. Written as DNA, the CDR3 is TGTGCCAGCAGTTACTCGAATCTAGTCAATGAGCAGTTCTTC.

This chain uses TRBV9 with TRBJ1-6, with a possible D match to TRBD1 (5 bases). Germline CDR1 SGDLS, CDR2 YYNGEE. The CDR3 covers 15 residues. V was shortened by 4 bases and J by 7 bases, with 15 bases between the two germline ends. The CDR3 DNA is TGTGCCAGCAGCCAAAGTGGGGCTTACAATTCACCCCTCCACTTT. This encodes CASSQSGAYNSPLHF.

The sample holds a few counts of this clone. V and J are TRBV13 and TRBJ2-1, with a possible D match to TRBD1 (5 bases). V lost 0 bases and J 4 bases, leaving 7 bases between the germline ends. The CDR3 sequence is 14 residues long. The V gene's germline CDR1 is PRHDT and CDR2 FYEKMQ (reference sequence). The CDR3 nucleotides read TGTGCCAGCAGCTTAGGGACAGCTTACAATGAGCAGTTCTTC. Translation gives CASSLGTAYNEQFF.

This chain joins TRBV2 and TRBJ1-1; D possibly corresponds to TRBD1 (6 bases). Germline-derived CDR1 and CDR2 are SNHLY and FYNNEI. This CDR3 is 14 amino acids long. The V end was cut by 4 bases, the J end by 5 bases, with 14 bases between. CDR3 in amino acids: CASSVGGAYTEAFF. In DNA form, the CDR3 reads TGTGCCAGCAGTGTTGGGGGGGCTTATACTGAAGCTTTCTTT.

This rearrangement joins TRBV28 to TRBJ2-1; D gene ambiguous. Looked up from germline, CDR1 is MDHEN and CDR2 is SYDVKM. Deletions cut 2 bases from V and 3 bases from J, with 8 bases between. The CDR3 is 14 amino acids. DNA for the CDR3: TGTGCCAGCAGTTTAAATGGCGGCTACAATGAGCAGTTCTTC. Its protein product is CASSLNGGYNEQFF.